This T cell receptor (beta chain) emerged from a study of blood T cell repertoires in COVID-19. Overall study context: COVID-19 samples from acute and convalescent phases originated in the United States, Italy and Spain. PBMCs, B-cell-depleted T cells, or T cells provided the cDNA or gDNA that made up the material.

This CDR3 spans 16 amino acids. V was shortened by 2 bases and J by 2 bases, with 15 bases between the two germline ends. Germline V gene sequence: CDR1 SGHNT, CDR2 YYREEE (reference sequence). Methods used by the authors: It was from reference gene primer amplification that nucleated cell counts were estimated. The protocol was immunoSEQ multiplex PCR, while the TCRdb copy is restricted to in-frame clones and leaves out a portion. That table is the source of V, J and clone size, and D and trimming were worked out from the DNA. The table lists 120,000 to 150,000 clones, around 81% of them singletons, with more than 7% in the top ten.

This chain joins TRBV5-4 and TRBJ2-3, with D tentatively TRBD1 (6 bases). This clonotype was sampled from a human donor with acute or convalescent COVID-19. The donor label of this sample is uncertain. Material: peripheral blood. CDR3: CASSLEPTGYTDTQYF. As DNA, the CDR3 is TGTGCCAGCAGCTTAGAACCGACAGGCTACACAGATACGCAGTATTTT.